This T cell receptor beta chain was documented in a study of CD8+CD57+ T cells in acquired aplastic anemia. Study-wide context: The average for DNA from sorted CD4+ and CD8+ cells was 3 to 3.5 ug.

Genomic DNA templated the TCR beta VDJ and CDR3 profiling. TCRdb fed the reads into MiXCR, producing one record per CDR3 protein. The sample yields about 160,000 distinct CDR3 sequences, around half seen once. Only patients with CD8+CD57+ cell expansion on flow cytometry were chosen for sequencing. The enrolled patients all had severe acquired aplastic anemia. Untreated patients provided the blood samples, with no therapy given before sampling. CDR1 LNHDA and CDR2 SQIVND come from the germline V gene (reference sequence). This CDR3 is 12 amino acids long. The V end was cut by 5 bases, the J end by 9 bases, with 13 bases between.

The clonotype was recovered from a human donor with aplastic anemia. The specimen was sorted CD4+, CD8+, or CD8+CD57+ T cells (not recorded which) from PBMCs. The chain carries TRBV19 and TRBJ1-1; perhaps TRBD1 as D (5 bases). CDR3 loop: CASSGTGTKAFF. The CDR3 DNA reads TGTGCCAGTAGTGGCACCGGGACGAAAGCTTTCTTT.